The rows below give T cell receptor beta chains drawn from one sample of a study of OX40 agonist ivuxolimab in advanced cancers. Here immunoSEQ multiplex PCR was the method, and the copy in TCRdb shows in-frame clones only, minus some. The data hold 45,000 to 65,000 clones, with about 90% observed a single time. Specimen: CD4+ or CD8+ T cells sorted from blood, collected in a trial of the OX40 agonist ivuxolimab. These receptors all come from an adult with an advanced solid tumor such as melanoma, head and neck, liver or kidney cancer. CDR3s leave out the opening cysteine and the closing phenylalanine or tryptophan.

v_call cdr3_length cdr3_aa
TRBV7-9 13 ASNHHDSSGNTIY
TRBV18 11 ASSAGYRVRYT
TRBV5-1 13 ASSPTGSVNTEAF
TRBV6-5 14 ASSYSSSPNTGELF
TRBV5-1 14 ASSLDPRGPTYEQY
TRBV18 11 ASSPARNQPQH
TRBV28 10 ASSLVSSGYT
TRBV15 14 ATSRDRVMRGTEAF
TRBV6-5 11 ASRSPNTDTQY
TRBV9 13 ASSVEGGAYNEQF
TRBV5-5 12 ASSLQGVATEAF
TRBV5-1 11 ASSGTEYTEAF
TRBV7-2 13 ASSLVGTGKGEQY
TRBV19 12 ASSRQGGLDGYT
TRBV2 13 ASSEARLISTEAF
TRBV9 13 ASSPGQGRTETQY
TRBV6-1 14 ASSEQGRGRPDTQY
TRBV7-8 14 ASSLASTGTYNEQF
TRBV6-4 16 ASSLPVFYPGQTYEQY
TRBV9 11 ASGGAGEYEQY
TRBV5-1 10 ASSLDLETQY
TRBV10-1 11 ASGTGASTEAF
TRBV18 10 ASSPQGPEQY
TRBV2 14 ASTGKWASGNYEQY
TRBV6-5 10 ASRGGAETQY
TRBV15 13 ATSPHRQGADGYT
TRBV7-7 12 ASSPKGDTGELF
TRBV7-9 11 ASRPQGDTEAF
TRBV7-2 13 ASSIRTGGNTEAF
TRBV19 13 ASSYSYRGNEKLF
TRBV18 12 ASSPDRNYYEQY
TRBV7-3 13 ASSFRDNRYNEQF
TRBV30 13 AWSRIWASGDGYT
TRBV11-1 11 ASSGQINTEAF
TRBV19 11 ATRDRPIDTQY
TRBV5-6 13 ASSPDRGRSGELF
TRBV30 10 AWGAYRGGYT
TRBV6-5 12 ASSVRGGRDTQY
TRBV6-1 12 ASSVGTDQGTLH
TRBV13 14 ASSLVSYGGEVRQY
TRBV19 17 ASKRGGAGGDEPNYGYT
TRBV5-1 13 ASRAGGRYQETQY
TRBV5-1 13 ASSPSGGAIGELF
TRBV4-1 16 ASSQVGTWTGHRYGYT